The rows below give T cell receptor beta chains drawn from one sample of a study of T cell changes during pregnancy in multiple sclerosis. This table comes from immunoSEQ multiplex PCR, and its TCRdb copy is limited to in-frame clones, with some not included. The sample yields around 62,000 clones, 80% to 95% seen once. Sequenced material: peripheral blood, taken in the second trimester of pregnancy. These receptors all stem from a female donor in good health, enrolled as a control in a pregnancy study. Both conserved end residues are part of each CDR3. A D gene is named only where the DNA matches it firmly. A clone size is listed for some rows: how often the clone was seen (once, few, many), or a class if it is expanded.

v_call,d_call,clone_size,j_call,cdr3_aa
TRBV5-1,TRBD1,.,TRBJ2-5,CASSLTGGQETQYF
TRBV13,TRBD2,.,TRBJ2-1,CASSLPGGNEQFF
TRBV27,.,.,TRBJ1-5,CASSFGGGSNQPQHF
TRBV5-1,.,.,TRBJ1-1,CASSFSGGRNTEAFF
TRBV7-9,.,.,TRBJ1-6,CASSSAGDSPLHF
TRBV27,.,.,TRBJ2-3,CASRRPGVSTDTQYF
TRBV10-2,.,.,TRBJ2-7,CASRDAGYEQYF
TRBV5-1,.,.,TRBJ1-6,CASRAEYYNSPLHF
TRBV5-4,.,few,TRBJ2-4,CASSDSGSKNIQYF
TRBV10-3,.,.,TRBJ1-2,CAILAGNYGYTF
TRBV27,TRBD1,.,TRBJ2-7,CASTGQADYEQYF
TRBV18,TRBD1,.,TRBJ1-2,CASSPGTGDGGYTF
TRBV6-6,.,.,TRBJ2-7,CASSYRDSSSYEQYF
TRBV5-8,TRBD1,.,TRBJ1-2,CASSLDRGFIYGYTF
TRBV6-5,.,few,TRBJ1-1,CASSYGDREAFF
TRBV10-1,.,.,TRBJ1-2,CASSESWEGEGGYTF
TRBV2,.,.,TRBJ1-3,CAQRSGGYSGNTIYF
TRBV6-5,TRBD1,.,TRBJ1-2,CASSYSDRGRGYTF
TRBV5-1,.,.,TRBJ1-4,CASSLERGGALTNEKLFF
TRBV28,.,once,TRBJ2-7,CASSPFLRQVRGHIYEQYF
TRBV7-9,.,.,TRBJ1-2,CASSLIQGLGYTF
TRBV4-1,TRBD2,.,TRBJ2-7,CASSQVFGGSLGYEQYF
TRBV28,.,once,TRBJ2-3,CASSRTREADTQYF
TRBV5-1,TRBD1,.,TRBJ2-7,CASRRQGAGSNEQYF
TRBV5-4,TRBD1,.,TRBJ1-1,CASSRRDRANTEAFF
TRBV11-2,TRBD2,.,TRBJ2-2,CASQRGWSTGELFF
TRBV5-1,TRBD1,.,TRBJ2-7,CASSLGQSTVQYF
TRBV2,.,.,TRBJ2-1,CASRLDSYNEQFF
TRBV4-1,.,.,TRBJ2-3,CASSPGVLGPTSTDTQYF
TRBV5-4,TRBD1,.,TRBJ2-3,CASSHWDRGTDTQYF
TRBV5-6,.,.,TRBJ1-2,CASSLQQPGYTF
TRBV5-6,.,.,TRBJ1-2,CASSLAANYGYTF
TRBV7-3,TRBD1,.,TRBJ1-2,CASSGTGDGYTF
TRBV5-1,TRBD1,.,TRBJ2-7,CASSLGDRGYEQYF
TRBV10-3,.,.,TRBJ1-2,CAISPEASYGYTF
TRBV4-2,.,.,TRBJ2-7,CASSQERDSSYEQYF
TRBV9,TRBD2,once,TRBJ2-1,CASSCCGGPVNEQFF
TRBV30,.,.,TRBJ1-4,CARSGRIPNEKLFF
TRBV5-1,.,.,TRBJ2-5,CASSHSPGRETQYF
TRBV5-1,.,few,TRBJ1-1,CASSPSGNENTEAFF
TRBV28,TRBD1,.,TRBJ2-7,CASNPRGLYEQYF
TRBV6-5,.,once,TRBJ1-1,CASSYSWAGTEAFF
TRBV5-6,.,.,TRBJ1-1,CASSPLGLGGTEAFF
TRBV19,TRBD2,.,TRBJ2-7,CASAPTGGAKSYEQYF
TRBV18,TRBD1,.,TRBJ1-5,CASSTGQFYSNQPQHF
TRBV14,.,.,TRBJ2-7,CASSFRTGSAYEQYF
TRBV6-4,TRBD1,.,TRBJ1-2,CASSRDSAHYGYTF
TRBV6-1,TRBD2,.,TRBJ2-1,CASSETSGRAGEQFF
TRBV25-1,TRBD2,few,TRBJ2-1,CASSELAGESVNEQFF
TRBV7-9,TRBD2,once,TRBJ2-5,CASSPGLARGETQYF
TRBV6-6,.,.,TRBJ2-1,CASSNTREKYNEQFF
TRBV27,TRBD1,.,TRBJ2-7,CASSPPGQGRMQYF
TRBV4-2,TRBD1,.,TRBJ2-7,CASSPRQGEQYF
TRBV28,.,.,TRBJ1-1,CASSRVVRNTEAFF